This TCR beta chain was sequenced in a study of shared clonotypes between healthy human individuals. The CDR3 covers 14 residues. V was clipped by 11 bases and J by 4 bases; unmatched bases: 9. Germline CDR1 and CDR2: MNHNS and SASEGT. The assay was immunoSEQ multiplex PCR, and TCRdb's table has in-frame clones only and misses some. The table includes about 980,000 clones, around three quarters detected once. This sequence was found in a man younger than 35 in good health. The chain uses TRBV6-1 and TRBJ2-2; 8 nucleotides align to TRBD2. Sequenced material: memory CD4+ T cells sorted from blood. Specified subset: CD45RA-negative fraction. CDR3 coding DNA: TGTGCCGGTTCGGGACTAGGGGCCACCGGGGAGCTGTTTTTT. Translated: CAGSGLGATGELFF.